The 20 T cell receptor beta chains given below trace back to one sample, sequenced in a study of Ad26.COV2.S vaccination and SARS-CoV-2 variants. The treatment is: around 19 received Ad26.COV2.S at low or high dose, single or two shots; about 5 received placebo; per-sample allocation not given. Collection of samples fell on day 63 after the first vaccine or placebo injection. TCRdb's copy holds only in-frame clones and misses some; the assay was immunoSEQ multiplex PCR. The sample contains some 340,000 clones, about 82% of which appear only once. Sample: peripheral blood, taken in a trial of Ad26.COV2.S vaccine versus placebo. The receptors originated from a person between 18 and 65 years old who received the Ad26.COV2.S COVID-19 vaccine or a placebo.

The gene calls are TRBV30 and TRBJ1-2, with 7 bases identical to TRBD1. The germline gives CDR1 GTSNPN, CDR2 SVGIG (reference sequence). The CDR3 is made up of 17 amino acids. V gave up 0 bases and J gave up 0 bases; unmatched junction bases: 10. CDR3 bases: TGTGCCTGGAGTGTACGCCCAGGGGGGTACGCTAACTATGGCTACACCTTC. It specifies CAWSVRPGGYANYGYTF.

This clone appeared a single time. V is TRBV7-9 and J is TRBJ1-1; no reliable D call. V lost 2 bases and J 4 bases, leaving 8 bases between the germline ends. The CDR3 covers 13 residues. Germline V lookup: CDR1 SEHNR, CDR2 FQNEAQ (reference sequence). Here the CDR3 DNA reads TGTGCCAGCAGCTTAAACCCGATCACTGAAGCTTTCTTT. Amino acids: CASSLNPITEAFF.

This clone has a handful of counts. The rearrangement joins TRBV7-2 to TRBJ2-1; tentative D call: TRBD2 (5 bases). Looked up from germline, CDR1 is SGHTA and CDR2 is FQGNSA. The CDR3 is 15 amino acids. Trimming pared 0 bases from V and 5 bases from J, leaving 11 bases between. The CDR3 DNA follows: TGTGCCAGCAGCTTAGCGGCGCGGGCCCACAATGAGCAGTTCTTC. It translates to CASSLAARAHNEQFF.

V and J are TRBV18 and TRBJ1-1, with a possible D match to TRBD1 (5 bases). The CDR3 runs to 16 residues. Germline CDR1 reads KGHSH; CDR2 reads LQKENI. V was pared by 3 bases and J by 1 base, with 15 bases between. The CDR3 nucleotides read TGTGCCAGCTCACCTTGGGCAGGGAGTGGGAACACTGAAGCTTTCTTT. It yields the protein CASSPWAGSGNTEAFF.

CDR3 bases: TGTGCCAGCAGTTATAGGACGGGCACTGAAGCTTTCTTT. Its translation: CASSYRTGTEAFF. The V and J genes are TRBV12-3 or TRBV12-4 and TRBJ1-1; D is unclear. Trimming pared 4 bases from V and 4 bases from J, leaving 10 bases between. This CDR3 comprises 13 residues.

The chain links TRBV7-2 to TRBJ1-5; 7 bases agree with TRBD1. This CDR3 spans 18 amino acids. Germline V gene lookup returns CDR1 SGHTA and CDR2 FQGNSA. V dropped 4 bases and J dropped 0; count of bases not matched to a gene: 12. CDR3 DNA: TGTGCCAGCAGCTCAAACCGGCCCGGGACAGATAGCAATCAGCCCCAGCATTTT. Translating gives CASSSNRPGTDSNQPQHF.

The chain couples TRBV12-3 or TRBV12-4 to TRBJ1-1; 9 bases map to TRBD1. The CDR3 is 13 residues long. The V gene end was trimmed by 1 base and the J gene end by 7 bases; junction bases not matched to a gene: 1. CDR3 bases: TGTGCCAGCAGTTTAGGACAGGGGGTTGAAGCTTTCTTT. This encodes CASSLGQGVEAFF.

The V call is TRBV5-3, the J call TRBJ1-3; D possibly corresponds to TRBD1 (6 bases). TRBV5-3 is an open reading frame, and its role is uncertain. V was pared by 5 bases and J by 4 bases, with 13 bases between. This CDR3 has 14 amino acids. For the CDR3, the DNA is TGTGCCAGAAGGCCTCCAGGGGCGGGAAACACCATATATTTT. Amino acid sequence: CARRPPGAGNTIYF.

The V call is TRBV6-5, the J call TRBJ1-6; D is possibly TRBD1 (5 bases). Trimming removed 4 bases at V and 5 bases at J, with 6 bases between. The CDR3 is 13 amino acids. CDR1 is MNHEY, CDR2 SVGAGI, per germline. CDR3 region: CASSSRDNSPLHF. The CDR3 coding sequence is TGTGCCAGCAGTTCCAGGGATAATTCACCCCTCCACTTT.

The CDR3 region is CASSPLKGRPAYGYTF. CDR3 DNA: TGTGCCAGCAGCCCTCTAAAGGGACGGCCAGCCTATGGCTACACCTTC. The chain recombines TRBV3-1 (or the pseudogene TRBV3-2) with TRBJ1-2; maybe TRBD1 (5 bases). The V end was cut by 4 bases, the J end by 4 bases, with 19 bases between. The CDR3 length is 16 residues. Germline assignment: CDR1 LGHDT and CDR2 YNNKEL (reference sequence).

The chain links TRBV19 to TRBJ2-5; 16 bases are shared with TRBD2. This CDR3 contains 16 residues. Trimming at V came to 3 bases and at J to 2 bases, leaving 0 bases not matched to a gene. Germline lookup yields CDR1 LNHDA and CDR2 SQIVND (reference sequence). CDR3 sequence reads: CASSMGLAGGQETQYF. CDR3 DNA: TGTGCCAGTAGTATGGGACTAGCGGGGGGGCAAGAGACCCAGTACTTC.

This clone was counted between two and nine times. The chain recombines TRBV7-2 with TRBJ1-2, with D hard to call. This CDR3 has 15 amino acids. V lost 1 base to trimming and J lost 2 bases, with 11 bases between them. Germline V gene data show CDR1 as SGHTA and CDR2 as FQGNSA. Here the CDR3 DNA reads TGTGCCAGCAGCTTAGGGGCTACACCCAACTATGGCTACACCTTC. Translation gives CASSLGATPNYGYTF.

This clone was seen many times. This chain uses TRBV5-5 with TRBJ2-2, with D hard to call. The germline CDR1 and CDR2 sequences are SGHKS and YYEKEE (reference sequence). V was clipped by 4 bases and J by 3 bases, with 13 bases between them. This CDR3 contains 15 residues. The CDR3 is CASSRWTAHTGELFF. The CDR3 DNA follows: TGTGCCAGCAGCCGCTGGACGGCTCACACCGGGGAGCTGTTTTTT.

The chain couples TRBV7-2 to TRBJ2-3; weak D call: TRBD2 (7 bases). CDR1 is SGHTA and CDR2 is FQGNSA in the germline V gene. Trimming cost V 1 base and J 6 bases, with 17 bases left between them. This CDR3 contains 16 residues. The CDR3 loop is CASSLGGGGPGDTQYF. The CDR3 coding sequence is TGTGCCAGCAGCTTAGGTGGCGGGGGCCCGGGCGATACGCAGTATTTT. Supplemented by reference TRBV7-2 and TRBJ2-3, the full variable domain reads GAGVSQSPSNKVTEKGKDVELRCDPISGHTALYWYRQSLGQGLEFLIYFQGNSAPDKSGLPSDRFSAERTGGSVSTLTIQRTQQEDSAVYLCASSLGGGGPGDTQYFGPGTRLTVL.

This sequence joins TRBV4-1 and TRBJ2-3; D remains ambiguous. CDR1 is MGHRA, CDR2 YSYEKL, per germline. This CDR3 is 13 amino acids long. With 0 bases removed from V and 7 bases from J, the gap between germline ends came to 8 bases. CDR3 DNA sequence: TGCGCCAGCAGCCAAGATGGTATTTATACGCAGTATTTT. Translated, it gives CASSQDGIYTQYF.

This sequence joins TRBV9 and TRBJ2-6, with unresolved D. V dropped 4 bases and J dropped 6 bases, with 11 bases sitting between them. The CDR3 length is 14 residues. CDR1 and CDR2 from the germline V gene are SGDLS and YYNGEE. The CDR3 region is CASSTLPAANVLTF. The CDR3, as DNA: TGTGCCAGCAGCACCCTCCCTGCGGCCAACGTCCTGACTTTC.

The chain has TRBV5-1 and TRBJ1-3; D is uncertain. The CDR3 is made up of 19 amino acids. Germline lookup yields CDR1 SGHRS and CDR2 YFSETQ. Trimming removed 2 bases at V and 2 bases at J, with 23 bases between. CDR3 DNA sequence: TGCGCCAGCAGCTTAGAGATCGCGGACCCCGGCGGGGCTGGAAACACCATATATTTT. This codes for CASSLEIADPGGAGNTIYF.

J is TRBJ2-2 and V is TRBV7-8; TRBD2 agrees at 8 bases. Germline-derived CDR1 and CDR2 are SGHVS and FQNEAQ. This CDR3 contains 16 residues. Trimming cost V 5 bases and J 0 bases; bases outside gene matches: 5. The CDR3, as DNA: TGTGCCAGCAGCCCCGACGGGGGGGCGAACACCGGGGAGCTGTTTTTT. As protein: CASSPDGGANTGELFF. Drawing the rest from reference TRBV7-8 and TRBJ2-2, the complete variable domain is GAGVSQSPRYKVAKRGQDVALRCDPISGHVSLFWYQQALGQGPEFLTYFQNEAQLDKSGLPSDRFFAERPEGSVSTLKIQRTQQEDSAVYLCASSPDGGANTGELFFGEGSRLTVL.

This chain joins TRBV18 and TRBJ2-2; 9 bases match TRBD2. Germline CDR1 KGHSH, CDR2 LQKENI. Unmatched junction bases numbered 5, after V lost 1 base and J lost 2 bases. This CDR3 spans 17 amino acids. CDR3 residues: CASSPQVAGANTGELFF. CDR3 bases: TGTGCCAGCTCACCACAGGTAGCGGGGGCCAACACCGGGGAGCTGTTTTTT.

This chain uses TRBV9 with TRBJ2-3; D possibly corresponds to TRBD1 (5 bases). Trimming removed 0 bases from V and 1 base from J, with 9 bases in between. In germline, CDR1 is SGDLS, CDR2 YYNGEE. The CDR3 is 15 residues long. The CDR3 reads CASSVAPRGTDTQYF. In nucleotides, the CDR3 is TGTGCCAGCAGCGTAGCGCCCAGGGGCACAGATACGCAGTATTTT.